The present entry profiles one T cell receptor (beta chain) with its context. Its antigen remains unknown. One tube held mixed TRB-A and TRB-B primer pools for touch-down PCR. TCRdb re-analyzed the multiplex PCR reads; it lists each CDR3 protein once, without DNA. This listing includes around 2,700 distinct CDR3 sequences. The data were obtained in a study of T cell clusters in autoimmune cytopenias. TRB amplification used 200 to 250 ng of peripheral blood genomic DNA. Study-level results: Primary autoimmune cytopenia patients seemingly lacked the physiological T cell clusters found in healthy donors. The T cell clusters were defined only in silico, without experimental functional validation.

The source of this sequence is a human donor with an autoimmune cytopenia, with autoimmune hepatitis or in good health (not recorded which). Sample: peripheral blood.

The CDR3 sequence: CATSREGRGPTDTQYF. V is TRBV15 and J is TRBJ2-3; the TCRdb D gene call, TRBD1, has no DNA to confirm it. This CDR3 region has 16 residues. CDR1 and CDR2 (germline): LNHNV, YYDKDF (reference sequence).